Listed here is a single TCR beta chain. The time point is: baseline, week 1 (first vaccination visit). Sample treatment: pre-vaccination baseline after standard-of-care therapy. Produced via immunoSEQ multiplex PCR; TCRdb's table is partial and in-frame only. The sample shows about 98,000 clones, 70% to 90% of them seen only once. The V and J ends lost 7 bases and 2 bases respectively, with 12 bases between them. The CDR3 sequence is 13 residues long. Per germline, CDR1 LNHDA and CDR2 SQIVND (reference sequence). The data derive from a study of a mutant IDH1 vaccine in newly diagnosed glioma. The sample here was PBMCs, taken from a glioma patient treated with radiotherapy, temozolomide or both. The source of this sequence is a woman aged 45-60 years with glioma. J is TRBJ2-7 and V is TRBV19; possibly TRBD1 for D (5 bases). CDR3 sequence: CASKARETYEQYF. The CDR3 coding sequence is TGTGCCAGTAAGGCCAGGGAAACCTACGAGCAGTACTTC.